This T cell receptor (beta chain) was profiled in a study of Ad26.COV2.S vaccination and SARS-CoV-2 variants. Study overall: Vaccine-arm donor from the placebo-controlled COV1001 Ad26.COV2.S trial. Each vaccinee took Ad26.COV2.S intramuscularly, once or twice 56 days apart. General study results and limits: There was a possibility that the TCR breadth and depth analyses underestimated total T cell responses.

V was shortened by 8 bases and J by 2 bases, with 10 bases between the two germline ends. This CDR3 has 13 residues. Germline CDR1 is SNHLY and CDR2 is FYNNEI. Treatment here: 15 to 20 received Ad26.COV2.S at low or high dose, single or two shots; 5 received placebo; per-sample allocation not given. All samples were drawn on day 63, counting from the first vaccine or placebo injection. Immunization relied on an Ad26 vector, which expressed Wuhan-strain SARS-CoV-2 spike. About this clone itself: Its matching antigen is unknown.

The assay was immunoSEQ multiplex PCR, and TCRdb's table has in-frame clones only and misses some. The table includes about 500,000 clones, about 89% detected once. J is TRBJ1-3 and V is TRBV2; possible D gene TRBD1, 5 bases. The TCR was taken from a person aged 18-65 years who received the Ad26.COV2.S COVID-19 vaccine or a placebo. This sample comprised peripheral blood, obtained in a trial of Ad26.COV2.S vaccine versus placebo. CDR3 DNA sequence: TGTGCCAGCTTTCGGGACCCTGGAAACACCATATATTTT. Amino acids: CASFRDPGNTIYF.